These T cell receptor beta chains were read from a single sample in a study of T cells in pancreatic ductal adenocarcinoma. Sequenced by immunoSEQ multiplex PCR; TCRdb stores in-frame clones only, minus some. The sample includes approximately 97,000 clones, about 96% of them seen just once. The specimen was PBMCs. These receptor sequences come from a human donor with pancreatic ductal adenocarcinoma. The CDR3 runs from the conserved cysteine through the conserved F or W. The D gene is left open where the match is weak. Where a row states a size, it is once, few, many or the class of an expanded clone; other rows omit it.

cdr3_nt cdr3_aa d_call cdr3_length j_call v_call clone_size
TGCGCCAGCAGCCTCGGGACTAACAATGAGCAGTTCTTC CASSLGTNNEQFF TRBD2 13 TRBJ2-1 TRBV5-1 .
TGCGCCAGCAGCCAACCGACGGGGACCGGGGAGCTGTTTTTT CASSQPTGTGELFF . 14 TRBJ2-2 TRBV4-1 .
TGTGCCAGCAGCGCTGGACTAGCGGGCTTCTCCTACGAGCAGTACTTC CASSAGLAGFSYEQYF TRBD2 16 TRBJ2-7 TRBV11-2 .
TGTGCCAGCAGCCCAGTTAGGGAGGGGCTAAAATGGGAGCAGTACTTC CASSPVREGLKWEQYF TRBD2 16 TRBJ2-7 TRBV7-2 .
TGCAGCGGAAACAACAGGGGGACTGAAGCTTTCTTT CSGNNRGTEAFF TRBD1 12 TRBJ1-1 TRBV29-1 .
TGTGCCAGCAGTCCAAGACAGGGGACCTTATTTCCTGGAAACACCATATATTTT CASSPRQGTLFPGNTIYF TRBD1 18 TRBJ1-3 TRBV27 .
TGCGCCAGCAGCCAATGGCAGGGGGGCGAGCAGTACTTC CASSQWQGGEQYF . 13 TRBJ2-7 TRBV4-1 .
TGCGCCAGGCCTTACTGGACGGACAGGGGGACTCAGCCCCAGCATTTT CARPYWTDRGTQPQHF TRBD1 16 TRBJ1-5 TRBV23-1 .
TGCGCCAGCAGCCTGGGGACAGGGGACACCGGGGAGCTGTTTTTT CASSLGTGDTGELFF TRBD1 15 TRBJ2-2 TRBV5-1 .
TGTGCCAGCAGTGAAGCCGGACAGTTGCCCTACGAGCAGTACTTC CASSEAGQLPYEQYF . 15 TRBJ2-7 TRBV6-1 .
TGCGCCAGCAGTCTAATAAGGGGAGGCTACGAGCAGTACTTC CASSLIRGGYEQYF . 14 TRBJ2-7 TRBV23-1 .
TGTGCCATCAGTGACCTATCGGAGACCCAGTACTTC CAISDLSETQYF . 12 TRBJ2-5 TRBV10-3 .
TGCGCCAGCAAGGGGACAGGAGGGATATACAATGAGCAGTTCTTC CASKGTGGIYNEQFF TRBD1 15 TRBJ2-1 TRBV10-2 .
TGTGCCAGCACGGGAGAGACCCCAATTAACTATGGCTACACCTTC CASTGETPINYGYTF . 15 TRBJ1-2 TRBV28 .
TGTGCCAGCAGTGAATACCAAAAGCGGAACACCGGGGAGCTGTTTTTT CASSEYQKRNTGELFF . 16 TRBJ2-2 TRBV2 .
TGTGCCAGCAGCCGGGACAGACAAGAGACCCAGTACTTC CASSRDRQETQYF TRBD1 13 TRBJ2-5 TRBV7-8 .
TGTGCCAGCTCAGGGATAGGGCTTTACAATGAGCAGTTCTTC CASSGIGLYNEQFF . 14 TRBJ2-1 TRBV6-1 .
TGTGCCAGCAGCGGACTCCCCGGTGGGGATGAGCAGTTCTTC CASSGLPGGDEQFF . 14 TRBJ2-1 TRBV7-9 .
TGTGCCAGCAGCTTATCGGGGAACACTGAAGCTTTCTTT CASSLSGNTEAFF . 13 TRBJ1-1 TRBV7-3 .
TGTGCCAGCAGTTTAGGGGGCGGGGACAGTTGCTTC CASSLGGGDSCF . 12 TRBJ2-7 TRBV28 once
TGTGCCAGCAGTTGGCCTGGACAGGGGCTCACAGGGGGCTACACCTTC CASSWPGQGLTGGYTF TRBD1 16 TRBJ1-2 TRBV28 .
TGTGCCGGAGCAGTCCAACAGGATGAAAAACTGTTTTTT CAGAVQQDEKLFF . 13 TRBJ1-4 TRBV6-1 .
TGTGCCAGCAGTGAAAATAGCCTCTATAACACTGAAGCTTTCTTT CASSENSLYNTEAFF . 15 TRBJ1-1 TRBV6-1 .
TGCGCCAGCAGCTCCGACAAGCCGAACACCGGGGAGCTGTTTTTT CASSSDKPNTGELFF . 15 TRBJ2-2 TRBV5-1 .
TGTGCCAGCACCCGGGACACCTCGGGAGGGAATACGCAGTATTTT CASTRDTSGGNTQYF TRBD2 15 TRBJ2-3 TRBV6-5 .
TGTGCCAGCAGTCTGACTAGCGGTCCGGGTAATGAGCAGTTCTTC CASSLTSGPGNEQFF TRBD2 15 TRBJ2-1 TRBV6-5 .
TGTGCCAGCAGCCTCGGACAAAGTTTCACCGGGGAGCTGTTTTTT CASSLGQSFTGELFF . 15 TRBJ2-2 TRBV13 .
TGCGCCAGCAGCTTGGGCGGGACTTCCTACAATGAGCAGTTCTTC CASSLGGTSYNEQFF . 15 TRBJ2-1 TRBV5-1 .
TGTGCCAGCAGAACTCCACTAGCGTCTATCGACGAGCAGTACTTC CASRTPLASIDEQYF TRBD2 15 TRBJ2-7 TRBV6-5 .
TGTGCCAGCAGCGTACAGGGGGCGCTTAATCAGCCCCAGCATTTT CASSVQGALNQPQHF TRBD1 15 TRBJ1-5 TRBV5-4 .
TGTGCCAGCTCTAGCGGGGTGTATCAGCCCCAGCATTTT CASSSGVYQPQHF . 13 TRBJ1-5 TRBV6-5 .
TGTGCCAGCAGCAGAGAGACCAGCGGGCCGGGGACCGGGGAGCTGTTTTTT CASSRETSGPGTGELFF . 17 TRBJ2-2 TRBV14 .
TGTGCCAGCAGTTTGCCGAGACTGAACTATGGCTACACCTTC CASSLPRLNYGYTF . 14 TRBJ1-2 TRBV28 .
TGTGCCAGCAGTTCCCCGGGAATGGAGAACACTGAAGCTTTCTTT CASSSPGMENTEAFF . 15 TRBJ1-1 TRBV27 .
TGTGCCAGCAGTTCAACCCGTGGGGCGTTCGGGCAGTACTTC CASSSTRGAFGQYF . 14 TRBJ2-7 TRBV28 .
TGTGCCAGCAGCTGGAGCGGGTTAAACACCGGGGAGCTGTTTTTT CASSWSGLNTGELFF . 15 TRBJ2-2 TRBV5-6 .
TGCGCCAGCAGCTGGACAGGGGCTGGCTACACCTTC CASSWTGAGYTF TRBD1 12 TRBJ1-2 TRBV5-1 .
TGCAGCGCACTTATGACCGGCGGTGGCACAGATACGCAGTATTTT CSALMTGGGTDTQYF . 15 TRBJ2-3 TRBV29-1 .
TGCGCCAGCAGCCAAAGCGGGACCTACAATGAGCAGTTCTTC CASSQSGTYNEQFF TRBD2 14 TRBJ2-1 TRBV4-1 .
TGTGCCAGCAGCTCAGACTATGGGGTCTGGAACGAGCAGTACTTC CASSSDYGVWNEQYF . 15 TRBJ2-7 TRBV7-2 once
TGTGCCAGCAGCAACAGCGGGGGAGAGACCCAGTACTTC CASSNSGGETQYF TRBD2 13 TRBJ2-5 TRBV7-3 .
TGTGCCAGCAGCTTGGGACAGGGGGCGCAGAACATTCAGTACTTC CASSLGQGAQNIQYF TRBD1 15 TRBJ2-4 TRBV5-5 .
TGCAGCGTCGTTAGGGGCAGGGGAGAGACCCAGTACTTC CSVVRGRGETQYF . 13 TRBJ2-5 TRBV29-1 .
TGTGCCAGCAGCTTACAGCGGTTCAGCACAGATACGCAGTATTTT CASSLQRFSTDTQYF . 15 TRBJ2-3 TRBV7-9 .